This T cell receptor beta chain was sequenced in a study of beta chain features in type 1 diabetes. About the research overall: Age, gender and cell yields were alike across patients and healthy donors. Findings and caveats of the study: In all four CD4+ subsets, TCRB CDR3 length was significantly, moderately reduced in type 1 diabetes. Highly expressing activated T cells could be over-counted with a cDNA template. In the patient group, naive, central memory and Treg TCRB repertoires seemed more alike than in the healthy donor group.

Every bit of the isolated RNA underwent reverse transcription, so sequencing read expressed TCRB transcripts. Sequencing used immunoSEQ multiplex PCR; TCRdb keeps in-frame clones, though not all of them. Seen here are under 850,000 clones, around 15% observed once, and the top ten hold about 0.02%. Germline V CDR1 and CDR2: SQVTM, ANQGSEA. With 5 bases removed from V and 0 bases from J, the gap between germline ends came to 16 bases. The CDR3 spans 15 residues. On this clone itself: What it binds is not known.

Sequencing input: naive CD4+ T cells from blood. The TCR originated in a man aged 18-30 years with type 1 diabetes. The chain carries TRBV29-1 and TRBJ1-2; a weak D match, TRBD1 (5 bases). CDR3 residues: CSVSGPTVTNYGYTF. In nucleotides, the CDR3 is TGCAGCGTTTCGGGCCCGACAGTAACTAACTATGGCTACACCTTC.